A selection of T cell receptor beta chains follows, all from one sample in a study of blood T cell repertoires in COVID-19. Sequencing was performed with immunoSEQ multiplex PCR; in TCRdb, only in-frame clones are kept and a portion is missing. The sample has about 9,000 clones; 84% are singletons. What was sequenced was peripheral blood. These receptors were obtained from a human donor in a cohort sampled during active COVID-19. Each CDR3 is given with its conserved first and last residue. Each record gives: J gene, D gene, V gene, CDR3 protein. The D gene is left open where the match is weak.

TRBJ2-1,NA,TRBV20-1,CSASSVFPYNEQFF
TRBJ1-1,NA,TRBV4-1,CASSQDSRTGVLGEAFF
TRBJ2-7,TRBD2,TRBV6-5,CASTLAGGTYEQYF
TRBJ1-5,NA,TRBV4-1,CASSQVGASRGNQPQHF
TRBJ2-7,TRBD1,TRBV10-1,CATGQGPYEQYF
TRBJ2-7,NA,TRBV2,CASSEGQIYEQYF
TRBJ2-7,TRBD1,TRBV29-1,CSAPEGQGDSSVSYEQYF
TRBJ1-2,NA,TRBV6-2/TRBV6-3,CASSRTRDTSPYGYTF
TRBJ2-1,NA,TRBV11-2,CASSLGLNNEQFF
TRBJ1-1,NA,TRBV7-9,CASSSLGGAGTEAFF
TRBJ1-2,NA,TRBV18,CASSPRLDYGYTF
TRBJ2-1,TRBD1,TRBV5-1,CASSHGTDIYNEQFF
TRBJ2-1,TRBD2,TRBV5-6,CASSRLLLATSSYNEQFF
TRBJ2-1,TRBD2,TRBV6-2/TRBV6-3,CASSYSPPRGVYNEQFF
TRBJ2-3,NA,TRBV4-3,CASSQDSLGGLDTQYF
TRBJ1-2,NA,TRBV27,CASSSKPGVGNGYTF
TRBJ2-1,TRBD1,TRBV7-2,CASSHGQGSYNEQFF
TRBJ2-5,TRBD2,TRBV2,CASSNQRGVGETQYF
TRBJ2-1,NA,TRBV10-3,CAITEGGSYNEQFF
TRBJ1-2,TRBD1,TRBV5-6,CASSLGQETYGYTF
TRBJ2-1,TRBD2,TRBV4-2,CASSQVYGTSGGPSVNEQFF
TRBJ2-7,NA,TRBV3-1/TRBV3-2,CASSQGTTYEQYF
TRBJ1-2,NA,TRBV6-1,CASSENTGRGGYGYTF
TRBJ1-6,NA,TRBV15,CATSRGDNSPLHF
TRBJ2-5,NA,TRBV2,CASSYTGGFGETQYF
TRBJ2-7,NA,TRBV5-6,CASSPGGAGEVYEQYF
TRBJ2-2,NA,TRBV5-1,CASSLGFRVRTGELFF
TRBJ1-1,TRBD1,TRBV4-3,CASSQETGSDTEAFF
TRBJ1-6,NA,TRBV15,CATSRGSQDNSPLHF
TRBJ1-2,NA,TRBV24-1,CATSDSGRANYGYTF
TRBJ2-2,TRBD2,TRBV3-1/TRBV3-2,CASSRGGTGELFF
TRBJ2-1,NA,TRBV6-5,CASSYSGGLLDEQFF
TRBJ1-6,TRBD1,TRBV27,CASSRQGATPLHF
TRBJ2-7,NA,TRBV5-1,CASSGNRYEQYF
TRBJ2-5,NA,TRBV20-1,CGLGVRETQYF
TRBJ2-5,NA,TRBV24-1,CATSDTGTRETQYF
TRBJ2-7,NA,TRBV12-3/TRBV12-4,CASSRTGSYEQYF
TRBJ1-4,NA,TRBV7-8,CASSLRQNNEKLFF
TRBJ1-6,TRBD1,TRBV30,CAWSVRGTGLNNSPLHF
TRBJ1-3,TRBD1,TRBV11-2,CASSLSPGTGGNTIYF
TRBJ1-6,TRBD1,TRBV6-5,CASSYSRQGYNSPLHF
TRBJ1-3,TRBD1,TRBV28,CASRADRGFGNTIYF
TRBJ2-1,TRBD1,TRBV3-1/TRBV3-2,CASRKDRGQWSEQFF
TRBJ2-3,TRBD2,TRBV19,CASSGRTSGGLTDTQYF
TRBJ2-1,TRBD2,TRBV7-6,CASSLEQTSGGSREQFF
TRBJ2-3,TRBD1,TRBV6-5,CASHRGADTQYF
TRBJ1-1,NA,TRBV19,CATKSRPTANTEAFF
TRBJ2-7,NA,TRBV19,CASTIEGGGTYEQYF
TRBJ1-1,NA,TRBV9,CASSPTSHPNTEAFF
TRBJ2-5,TRBD1,TRBV6-5,CASSYTGGQGETQYF
TRBJ1-1,NA,TRBV5-4,CASSRARANTEAFF
TRBJ2-7,NA,TRBV11-3,CATGGGGDEQYF
TRBJ1-2,TRBD1,TRBV7-8,CASSFPGQGIGYTF
TRBJ1-1,NA,TRBV19,CASSPTPNTEAFF
TRBJ1-2,TRBD1,TRBV2,CASTLGQGAGYGYTF
TRBJ2-2,TRBD2,TRBV28,CASRAGGRTGELFF
TRBJ2-2,TRBD2,TRBV4-3,CASSQRVASGGPHTGELFF